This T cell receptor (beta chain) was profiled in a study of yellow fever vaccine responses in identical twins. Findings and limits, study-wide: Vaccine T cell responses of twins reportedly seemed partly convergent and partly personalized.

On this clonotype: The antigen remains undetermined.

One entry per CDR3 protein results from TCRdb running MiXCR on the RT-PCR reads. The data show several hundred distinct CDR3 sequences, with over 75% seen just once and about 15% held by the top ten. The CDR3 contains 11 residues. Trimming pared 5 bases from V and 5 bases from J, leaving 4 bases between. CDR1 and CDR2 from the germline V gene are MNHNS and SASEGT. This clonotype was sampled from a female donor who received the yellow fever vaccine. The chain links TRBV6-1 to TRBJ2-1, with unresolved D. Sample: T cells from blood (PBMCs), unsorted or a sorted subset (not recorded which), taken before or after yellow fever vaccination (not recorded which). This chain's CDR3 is CASSQNNEQFF. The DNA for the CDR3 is TGTGCCAGCAGTCAAAACAATGAGCAGTTCTTC.